A single sample gave rise to the 4 T cell receptor beta chains below, sequenced in a study of human T cells and chemical hapten exposure. TCRdb re-called the RACE reads with MiXCR, one entry per CDR3 protein. The sample contains 85,000 or so distinct CDR3 sequences, approximately 10% of which appear only once. The time point: patch test 2, 6 weeks after DPC sensitization. This sample's treatment: therapeutic diphenylcyclopropenone sensitization with weekly scalp DPC. The material sequenced was whole blood, taken in connection with sensitization to the hapten diphenylcyclopropenone (DPC). Receptor source: a man aged 18 to 30 with alopecia areata. Some clones in this sample may be carry-over from other donors' samples.

This clonotype was recorded many times. The gene calls are TRBV10-2 and TRBJ2-3; 8 bases agree with TRBD2. This CDR3 region has 15 residues. V trimming: 2 bases; J trimming: 2 bases; junction bases outside the gene matches: 3. The V gene's germline CDR1 is WSHSY and CDR2 SAAADI. CDR3 sequence (DNA): TGCGCCAGCAGTGAGGGCGGGGGGCCCACAGATACGCAGTATTTT. As protein: CASSEGGGPTDTQYF.

Many counts were recorded for this clonotype. J is TRBJ2-5 and V is TRBV14, with 7 bases matching TRBD1. The CDR3 has 14 amino acids. Germline loops: CDR1 SGHDN, CDR2 FVKESK. The junction had 6 bases not matched to a gene; V was cut back by 3 bases and J by 5 bases. This chain's CDR3 is CASSHPAQGETQYF. The CDR3 DNA reads TGTGCCAGCAGCCACCCGGCACAGGGGGAGACCCAGTACTTC. Combining the CDR3 with reference TRBV14 and TRBJ2-5 gives the whole variable domain EAGVTQFPSHSVIEKGQTVTLRCDPISGHDNLYWYRRVMGKEIKFLLHFVKESKQDESGMPNNRFLAERTGGTYSTLKVQPAELEDSGVYFCASSHPAQGETQYFGPGTRLLVL.

This clonotype turned up a few times. The chain carries TRBV18 and TRBJ1-4; D is ambiguous. CDR3 length equals 13 residues. The V end was cut by 4 bases, the J end by 5 bases, with 8 bases between. The germline CDR1 and CDR2 sequences are KGHSH and LQKENI. The CDR3 protein is CASSRTENEKLFF. The CDR3 DNA reads as TGTGCCAGCTCACGCACAGAAAATGAAAAACTGTTTTTT.

This clonotype was observed at least ten times. The rearrangement uses TRBV27 and TRBJ2-7; D may be TRBD1 (5 bases). The CDR3 contains 15 residues. Germline V gene data show CDR1 as MNHEY and CDR2 as SMNVEV (reference sequence). Trimming left V 3 bases short and J 2 bases short, with 14 bases between. Here the CDR3 reads CASSLSVWTPYEQYF. In DNA, the CDR3 is TGTGCCAGCAGTTTGTCCGTTTGGACACCCTACGAGCAGTACTTC.